The rows below give T cell receptor beta chains drawn from one sample of a study of blood T cell repertoires in COVID-19. The table came from immunoSEQ multiplex PCR; TCRdb's copy has only in-frame clones and leaves some out. The sample records some 350,000 clones, around nine tenths being singletons. Sequencing was performed on peripheral blood. The receptors were sampled from a human donor in a cohort sampled during active COVID-19. Both conserved end residues are part of each CDR3. A D gene is named only where the DNA matches it firmly. Rows give clone size only sometimes, using once, few, many, or a class for an expanded clone.

size	V	D	J	DNA	CDR3
NA	TRBV13	NA	TRBJ2-4	TGTGCCAGCAGCTTACTTCAGGGCAGGGAGGGGGACATTCAGTACTTC	CASSLLQGREGDIQYF
NA	TRBV25-1	NA	TRBJ1-2	TGTGCCAGCAGTCACATAGGCGGCCGAATTAACTATGGCTACACCTTC	CASSHIGGRINYGYTF
NA	TRBV30	NA	TRBJ1-3	TGTGCCTGGAGTGTAACGAGATACTCTGGAAACACCATATATTTT	CAWSVTRYSGNTIYF
NA	TRBV7-2	NA	TRBJ2-1	TGTGCCAGCAGCTTAATCCCGGGAAATGAGCAGTTCTTC	CASSLIPGNEQFF
NA	TRBV28	NA	TRBJ1-4	TGTGCCAGCCAAATGGGGGGGAAACTGTTTTTT	CASQMGGKLFF
NA	TRBV2	NA	TRBJ1-4	TGTGCCAGCAGTAGAATAACACAGGGTAATTCGGAAAAACTGTTTTTT	CASSRITQGNSEKLFF
NA	TRBV7-9	TRBD2	TRBJ2-1	TGTGCCAGCAGCTTCATCGGACTAGCGGGAGGGAGCAATGAGCAGTTCTTC	CASSFIGLAGGSNEQFF
NA	TRBV7-2	NA	TRBJ2-7	TGTGCCAGCAGCTCTCTTTCTAGCAGCTACGAGCAGTACTTC	CASSSLSSSYEQYF
NA	TRBV2	TRBD1	TRBJ1-6	TGTGCCAGCAGTGAAGCATCCGGGACAGGGGGTTCACCCCTCCACTTT	CASSEASGTGGSPLHF
NA	TRBV7-3	TRBD2	TRBJ2-1	TGTGCCAGCAGCTTACGTCCTAGCGGGGGCTATGAGCAGTTCTTC	CASSLRPSGGYEQFF
NA	TRBV12-5	TRBD1	TRBJ1-1	TGTGCTAGTGGTTCGGGGGACAGGGCTTTCTTT	CASGSGDRAFF
NA	TRBV5-1	TRBD2	TRBJ2-1	TGCGCCAGCAGCGGGGGACTAGCGGGAAACTACAATGAGCAGTTCTTC	CASSGGLAGNYNEQFF
NA	TRBV2	NA	TRBJ1-1	TGTGCCAGCACCCAGTCATTGGGGCACACTGAAGCTTTCTTT	CASTQSLGHTEAFF
NA	TRBV20-1	TRBD1	TRBJ1-6	TGCAGTGCTAGTACGGGACAGTATAATTCACCCCTCCACTTT	CSASTGQYNSPLHF
NA	TRBV10-2	NA	TRBJ2-3	TGCGCCAGCAGTGAGTCGGGGGCAGGAGATACGCAGTATTTT	CASSESGAGDTQYF
NA	TRBV30	TRBD1	TRBJ2-7	TGTGCCTGGAGTGTACGGGCCGGGCCACAGGGGTATATCCCCTACGAGCAGTACTTC	CAWSVRAGPQGYIPYEQYF
once	TRBV10-2	NA	TRBJ2-3	TGCGCCACCAGGGGCGCGGGAGACGGCTCAGATACGCAGTATTTT	CATRGAGDGSDTQYF
few	TRBV4-1	TRBD2	TRBJ2-7	TGCGCCAGCAACCAACAGACTAGCGGAGCCTACGAGCAGTACTTC	CASNQQTSGAYEQYF
once	TRBV28	TRBD2	TRBJ2-7	TGTGCCAGCAGTTTATCCCCGACTAGCGGTAGCTACGAGCAGTACTTC	CASSLSPTSGSYEQYF
NA	TRBV9	NA	TRBJ2-2	TGTGCCAGCAGCGTAGCTACAAGGCGGGGGCGACCTGCATGGGGAGTCTGGGAGCTGTTTTTT	CASSVATRRGRPAWGVWELFF
NA	TRBV11-2	TRBD2	TRBJ2-1	TGTGCCAGCAGCTTAGATAGGATGCGGCTAGCGGGGCGCTCCTACAATGAGCAGTTCTTC	CASSLDRMRLAGRSYNEQFF
NA	TRBV29-1	TRBD1	TRBJ2-7	TGCAGCGTTGACGGGACAGGGGCCTACGAGCAGTACTTC	CSVDGTGAYEQYF
many	TRBV3-1/TRBV3-2	NA	TRBJ1-2	TGTGCCAGCAGCCAAGATTCCCCTCAGGGATTCTATGGCTACACCTTC	CASSQDSPQGFYGYTF
NA	TRBV18	NA	TRBJ1-5	TGTGCCAGCTCACCTACCCGGGGGGATCAGCCCCAGCATTTT	CASSPTRGDQPQHF
NA	TRBV6-5	TRBD1	TRBJ1-1	TGTGCCAGCGGGACAGGTGGCCCTGAAGCTTTCTTT	CASGTGGPEAFF
NA	TRBV19	TRBD1	TRBJ2-2	TGTGCCAGTAGTAAGGACAGGGAGAAACCCGGGGAGCTGTTTTTT	CASSKDREKPGELFF
NA	TRBV11-2	NA	TRBJ1-2	TGTGCCAGCAGCTCCCTCGGGGAGGGATATGGCTACACCTTC	CASSSLGEGYGYTF
once	TRBV6-5	NA	TRBJ2-2	TGTGCCAGCAGTTTTACAAGGAACACCGGGGAGCTGTTTTTT	CASSFTRNTGELFF
NA	TRBV7-3	TRBD2	TRBJ2-7	TGTGCCAGCAGCTTAACAGCGGGGGGGCTTTCCGAGCAGTACTTC	CASSLTAGGLSEQYF
NA	TRBV9	NA	TRBJ1-1	TGTGCCAGCAGCGTCGACAGAAAAAGCACTGAAGCTTTCTTT	CASSVDRKSTEAFF
NA	TRBV6-5	TRBD2	TRBJ2-7	TGTGCCAGCAGTTTCCTAGCGGGGGCATACGAGCAGTACTTC	CASSFLAGAYEQYF
once	TRBV19	TRBD2	TRBJ2-3	TGTGCCAGTACCGACCGGGGAGGGGATACGCAGTATTTT	CASTDRGGDTQYF
NA	TRBV5-6	NA	TRBJ2-2	TGTGCCAGCAGCTCACTCAGGGATGGGGAGCTGTTTTTT	CASSSLRDGELFF
NA	TRBV9	TRBD1	TRBJ2-1	TGTGCCAGCAGCGCTAGGGTACAGGGGGCATTCTACAATGAGCAGTTCTTC	CASSARVQGAFYNEQFF
NA	TRBV7-5	NA	TRBJ1-1	TGTGCCAGAAGCCGCATCCGGGACAGGAACACTGAAGCTTTCTTT	CARSRIRDRNTEAFF
NA	TRBV11-2	TRBD1	TRBJ1-2	TGTGCCAGCAGCTTTCAACAGGGGAGAGTGGGCTACACCTTC	CASSFQQGRVGYTF
once	TRBV5-4	NA	TRBJ1-2	TGTGCCCGGACCAATCCCCCCCGGGGGTTCAACTATGGCTACACCTTC	CARTNPPRGFNYGYTF
once	TRBV21-1	NA	TRBJ1-4	TGTGCCAGCAGGGGACAGGGGCGGGTTCAGTCGACTGGAAAACTGTTTTTT	CASRGQGRVQSTGKLFF
NA	TRBV30	NA	TRBJ1-3	TGTGCCTGGACCCCGGGAGCGTCTGGAAACACCATATATTTT	CAWTPGASGNTIYF
NA	TRBV18	NA	TRBJ2-1	TGTGCCAGCTCACCTTCGGACTGGCACAATGAGCAGTTCTTC	CASSPSDWHNEQFF
NA	TRBV6-2/TRBV6-3	NA	TRBJ2-1	TGTGCCAGCAGTTTCCCCTCTCGTTTGAGCTCCTACAATGAGCAGTTCTTC	CASSFPSRLSSYNEQFF
NA	TRBV7-9	TRBD2	TRBJ2-1	TGTGCCAGCAGCCTAGCGGGACTGAGCTCCTACAATGAGCAGTTCTTC	CASSLAGLSSYNEQFF
few	TRBV18	NA	TRBJ1-1	TGTGCCAGCTCACCTTTGGGACTTTTTACTGGAGAAGCTTTCTTT	CASSPLGLFTGEAFF
NA	TRBV2	NA	TRBJ1-2	TGTGCCAGCAGTGAAGAGGGAGGAGAGTTCTATGGCTACACCTTC	CASSEEGGEFYGYTF
NA	TRBV6-6	NA	TRBJ1-2	TGTGCCAGTGCCGTGACAAAATACTATGGCTACACCTTC	CASAVTKYYGYTF
NA	TRBV6-5	NA	TRBJ2-5	TGTGCCAGCAGTTACTCGGTTGAGGGCCAGTACTTC	CASSYSVEGQYF
once	TRBV6-6	NA	TRBJ2-7	TGTGCCAGCAGTCCAACCGCCGGCGGCCGCAAGCAGTACTTC	CASSPTAGGRKQYF
NA	TRBV5-6	TRBD1	TRBJ2-1	TGTGCCAGCAGCCCCCTCGACAGGGAGTTCAATGAGCAGTTCTTC	CASSPLDREFNEQFF
NA	TRBV15	TRBD2	TRBJ2-7	TGTGCCACCAGCAGAGTAGGACTAGCGGGAGCTCAACCCTACGAGCAGTACTTC	CATSRVGLAGAQPYEQYF
NA	TRBV19	TRBD1	TRBJ1-4	TGTGCCAGTAGTGCAGACAGGGGGCATGAAAAACTGTTTTTT	CASSADRGHEKLFF
NA	TRBV30	TRBD1	TRBJ2-6	TGTGCCTGGAGCCCAACAGGGGCCTCTGGGGCCAACGTCCTGACTTTC	CAWSPTGASGANVLTF
many	TRBV7-2	TRBD1	TRBJ1-2	TGTGCCAGCAGCTTGGCCGGGACAGCCGGCTTCTATGGCTACACCTTC	CASSLAGTAGFYGYTF
NA	TRBV11-2	TRBD2	TRBJ2-7	TGTGCCAGCAGCTTATGGACTAGGGCCTACGAGCAGTACTTC	CASSLWTRAYEQYF
NA	TRBV7-3	TRBD2	TRBJ2-3	TGTGCCAGCAGCTTGGGGACTAGCAGCGCAGATACGCAGTATTTT	CASSLGTSSADTQYF
few	TRBV6-5	TRBD1	TRBJ1-4	TGTGCCAGCAGTTACTCGACACAGGGGGGGAATGAAAAACTGTTTTTT	CASSYSTQGGNEKLFF
NA	TRBV6-1	NA	TRBJ2-1	TGTGCCAGCAGTGATATCATCCGGGAGCTCGATGAGCAGTTCTTC	CASSDIIRELDEQFF
NA	TRBV6-1	NA	TRBJ1-3	TGTGCCAGCAGTGAAGCGCTTGGGAGGTCTGGAAACACCATATATTTT	CASSEALGRSGNTIYF
NA	TRBV5-1	NA	TRBJ2-3	TGCGCCAGCAGCTTGATGAGGGAGGAGGTCGATACGCAGTATTTT	CASSLMREEVDTQYF
NA	TRBV28	NA	TRBJ1-1	TGTGCCAGTTTAACACAGGGAAAAATGAACACTGAAGCTTTCTTT	CASLTQGKMNTEAFF